This T cell receptor beta chain was sequenced for a study of type 1 and type 2 diabetes patients (dated by TCRdb to the mid-2010s). In terms of the full investigation: The cohort comprised ten or so type 1 diabetes patients, a few type 2 diabetes patients and 6 or 7 nondiabetic controls recruited in China. Across the study, CD4+ and CD8+ T cells were positively selected from PBMCs using CD4 or CD8 MicroBeads on MACS columns. A total of roughly 20,000,000 paired-end reads was generated across the whole study. The study profiled TCRbeta repertoires by high-throughput sequencing to compare type 1 diabetes, type 2 diabetes and nondiabetic individuals. Type 2 diabetes patients were included as a disease comparison group for the type 1 diabetes patients. Similar V gene usage was observed when roughly 22-cycle and approximately 26-cycle amplification were compared, suggesting similar primer efficiencies and random PCR bias. The TCRbeta libraries underwent paired-end sequencing on Illumina HiSeq 2000 or MiSeq instruments. The paper's findings and limits, for the study overall: Highly correlated V and J gene usage patterns were observed for type 2 diabetes and control samples, with an average of around 0.97 between samples. Because only a limited number of T2D and control samples were sequenced, some T1D-only HECs might also be present in more T2D or control samples. In both CD4+ and CD8+ T cells, type 2 diabetes repertoires were highly diverse, with diversity significantly greater than that of type 1 diabetes repertoires. The study groups were not matched for age and gender, which could bias interpretation. Only a few highly-expanded CD4+ clones (median one) were found in type 2 diabetes patients, and these clones made up a median roughly 3.6% of reads.

The germline V gene (reference sequence) yields WNHNN for CDR1 and SYGVQD for CDR2. V trim: 6 bases; J trim: 12 bases; unmatched bases: 10. Including cysteine and phenylalanine, the CDR3 has 12 amino acids. Only the CDR3 region is kept as DNA, spanning 36 bases read in frame from base 1. This clonotype was observed a few times. The specificity of this receptor is unknown. The record has no base qualities; no much larger clone is one base away. Standard classification criteria for type 1 or type 2 diabetes were met by all diabetic patients, and glucose and C-peptide were assessed by WHO-recommended methods. Donors with other autoimmune diseases or infections within the previous four weeks were excluded from participation. An approximately 10-milliliter sample of peripheral blood was drawn from every participant. PBMCs were isolated with LymphoPrep density separation. Sequencing was carried out with an Illumina MiSeq. TCRbeta CDR3 amplification used genomic DNA from the sorted T cell subsets as template. The TCRbeta CDR3 region was amplified by multiplex PCR with 30 forward and 13 reverse primers. PCR products were purified with AMPure XP beads, then indices and adaptors were added in a second approximately 25-cycle PCR. Before sequencing, libraries were gel-purified with the QIAquick Gel Extraction Kit. As for the authors' bioinformatics: FLASH was used to merge the paired-end reads, and IgBLAST was used to align the reads to IMGT V, D and J germline references. Reads with below 70% alignment identity to germline references were discarded, leaving 8.5 million to 13 million reads study-wide. IMGT definitions were followed to assign CDR3 boundaries, reading frame and productivity. Highly-expanded clones were defined as clones making up 1% or more of reads, and normalized Shannon entropy was used to measure diversity. Group differences in Shannon entropy were tested with unpaired two-tailed t-tests. TCRdb reanalyzed the raw reads on its own, using fastp at Q25 for trimming and MiXCR for clone calling, and kept in-frame beta chains. Rows matching on CDR3 protein sequence are summarized as one entry with the most common DNA and genes. The authors' filters were not applied to this entry. The sample has 250,000 to 300,000 distinct CDR3 sequences on record, more than 40% of them singletons. The ten biggest clones cover 12% to 15% of the sample.

Sequenced sample: peripheral blood mononuclear cells (PBMCs). In this chain, TRBV10-1 is recombined with TRBJ2-7; TRBD1 matches 8 bases in the middle. The sequence came from a man between 18 and 29 years old with type 2 diabetes. CDR3 region: CASSTSQGARYF. The nucleotide sequence is TGCGCCAGCAGCACATCGCAGGGGGCGCGGTACTTC.